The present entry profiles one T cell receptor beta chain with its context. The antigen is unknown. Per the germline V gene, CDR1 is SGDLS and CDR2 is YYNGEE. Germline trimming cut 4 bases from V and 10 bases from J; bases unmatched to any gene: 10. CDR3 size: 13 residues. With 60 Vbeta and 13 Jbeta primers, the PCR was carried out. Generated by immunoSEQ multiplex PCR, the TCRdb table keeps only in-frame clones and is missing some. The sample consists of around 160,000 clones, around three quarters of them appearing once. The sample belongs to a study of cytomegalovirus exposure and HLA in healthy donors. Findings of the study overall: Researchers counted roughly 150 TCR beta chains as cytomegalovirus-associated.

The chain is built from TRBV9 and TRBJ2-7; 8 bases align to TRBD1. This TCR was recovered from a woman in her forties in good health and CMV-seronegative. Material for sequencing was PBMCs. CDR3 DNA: TGTGCCAGCAGCTCTTCAGGACAGGGAGTCCAGTACTTC. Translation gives CASSSSGQGVQYF.